The 7 T cell receptor beta chains below all came from one sample that was sequenced in a study of cytomegalovirus exposure and HLA in healthy donors (dated by TCRdb to the late 2010s). Preparation of the library involved the immunoSEQ multiplex PCR assay. A mixture of 60 forward primers for TCR Vbeta segments and 13 reverse primers for TCR Jbeta segments was used in the multiplex PCR. Entries here come from immuneACCESS through TCRdb and include only in-frame sequences with V and J called. Some clones fail to appear in such tables; in the studies checked, an unresolved V gene covers under half of the shortfall, and the cause of the remainder is unknown. The sample table shows some 200,000 clones, and around 83% are seen once. The ten biggest clones cover around 1.5% of the sample. Specimen: PBMCs. These receptors originate from a man between 45 and 60 years old in good health and CMV-seronegative.

This clone was seen a single time. The chain recombines TRBV6-5 with TRBJ1-6, with 11 positions matching TRBD1. J lost 10 bases, V lost 2 bases, and 4 bases had no gene match. Germline CDR1 MNHEY, CDR2 SVGAGI. The CDR3 runs 15 residues. The CDR3 DNA reads as TGTGCCAGCAGTTACCTGGGACAGGGGGGATCACCCCTCCACTTT. Its translation: CASSYLGQGGSPLHF.

This chain uses TRBV27 with TRBJ1-3; D uncertain. CDR3 size: 13 residues. Looked up from germline, CDR1 is MNHEY and CDR2 is SMNVEV (reference sequence). With 6 bases removed from V and 4 bases from J, the gap between germline ends came to 10 bases. The CDR3 here is CASSQVRGNTIYF. As DNA, the CDR3 is TGTGCCAGCAGCCAGGTCAGGGGAAACACCATATATTTT.

The chain joins TRBV7-2 to TRBJ2-4; TRBD2 aligns across 12 bases. V dropped 6 bases and J dropped 7; count of bases not matched to a gene: 10. The CDR3 covers 16 residues. CDR1 and CDR2 (germline): SGHTA, FQGNSA. CDR3 DNA sequence: TGTGCCAGCAGTCGGAACGGCCTAGCGGGGGGGAACATTCAGTACTTC. Encoded protein: CASSRNGLAGGNIQYF.

This clone occurred a few times. The chain has TRBV2 and TRBJ1-5; D perhaps matches TRBD1 (5 bases). This CDR3 contains 13 residues. Germline V gene data show CDR1 as SNHLY and CDR2 as FYNNEI. V shed 6 bases and J shed 4 bases, with 10 bases lying between them. The chain's CDR3 is CASRGQGNQPQHF. The CDR3 DNA reads TGTGCCAGCAGGGGGCAGGGTAATCAGCCCCAGCATTTT.

The CDR3 reads CASSAGTRGNSPLHF. The CDR3 DNA reads as TGTGCCAGCAGCGCCGGGACCCGGGGGAATTCACCCCTCCACTTT. The chain recombines TRBV7-3 with TRBJ1-6, with D maybe TRBD1 (5 bases). Trimming took 5 bases from V and 7 from J, leaving 15 bases between them. The CDR3 has 15 amino acids. In germline, CDR1 is SGHTA, CDR2 FQGTGA.

V is TRBV7-3 and J is TRBJ1-1; 8 bases map to TRBD1. Looked up from germline, CDR1 is SGHTA and CDR2 is FQGTGA. The CDR3 totals 12 residues. The ends lost 5 bases at V and 8 bases at J; junction bases unmatched: 4. CDR3 protein: CASSVGDREAFF. The DNA for the CDR3 is TGTGCCAGCAGCGTAGGGGACAGGGAAGCTTTCTTT.

This rearrangement joins TRBV18 to TRBJ1-1; no firm D call. V was clipped by 8 bases and J by 0 bases, with 13 bases between them. The germline gives CDR1 KGHSH, CDR2 LQKENI. The CDR3 length is 14 residues. In nucleotides, the CDR3 is TGTGCCAGCCTCTTACCGACAATGAACACTGAAGCTTTCTTT. Translated: CASLLPTMNTEAFF.